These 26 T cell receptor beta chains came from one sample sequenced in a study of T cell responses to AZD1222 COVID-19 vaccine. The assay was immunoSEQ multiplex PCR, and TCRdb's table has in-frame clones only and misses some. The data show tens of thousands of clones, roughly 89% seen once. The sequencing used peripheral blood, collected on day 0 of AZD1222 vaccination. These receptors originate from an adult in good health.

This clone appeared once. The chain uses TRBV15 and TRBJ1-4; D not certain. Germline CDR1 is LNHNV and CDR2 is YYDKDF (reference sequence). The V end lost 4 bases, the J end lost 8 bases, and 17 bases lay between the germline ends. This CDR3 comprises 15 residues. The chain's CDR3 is CATSTVVGLGEKLFF. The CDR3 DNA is TGTGCCACCAGCACCGTTGTTGGGTTGGGGGAAAAACTGTTTTTT.

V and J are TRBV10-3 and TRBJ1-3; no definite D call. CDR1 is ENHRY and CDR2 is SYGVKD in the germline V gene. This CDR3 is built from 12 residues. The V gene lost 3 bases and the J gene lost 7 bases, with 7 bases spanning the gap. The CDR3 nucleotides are TGTGCCATCAGTGAAACCCCGAACACCATATATTTT. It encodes CAISETPNTIYF.

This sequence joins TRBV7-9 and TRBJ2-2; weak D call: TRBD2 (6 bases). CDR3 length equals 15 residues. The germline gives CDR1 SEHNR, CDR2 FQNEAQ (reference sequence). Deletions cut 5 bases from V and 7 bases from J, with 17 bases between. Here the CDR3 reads CASSQQLAGGGELFF. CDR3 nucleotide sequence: TGTGCCAGCAGCCAGCAACTAGCTGGTGGCGGGGAGCTGTTTTTT. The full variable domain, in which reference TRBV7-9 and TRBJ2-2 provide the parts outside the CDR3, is DTGVSQNPRHKITKRGQNVTFRCDPISEHNRLYWYRQTLGQGPEFLTYFQNEAQLEKSRLLSDRFSAERPKGSFSTLEIQRTEQGDSAMYLCASSQQLAGGGELFFGEGSRLTVL.

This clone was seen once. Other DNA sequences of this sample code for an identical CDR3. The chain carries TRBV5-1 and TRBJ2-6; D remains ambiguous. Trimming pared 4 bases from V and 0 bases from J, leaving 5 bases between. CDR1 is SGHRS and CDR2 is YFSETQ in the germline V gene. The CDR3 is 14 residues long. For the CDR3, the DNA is TGCGCCAGCAGCGGGTCCTCTGGGGCCAACGTCCTGACTTTC. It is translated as CASSGSSGANVLTF.

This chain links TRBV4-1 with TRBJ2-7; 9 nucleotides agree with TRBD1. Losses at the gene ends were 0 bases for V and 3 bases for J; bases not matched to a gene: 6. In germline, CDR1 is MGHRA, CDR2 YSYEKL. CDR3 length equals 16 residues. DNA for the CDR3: TGCGCCAGCAGCCAAGATCCGGACAGGGGACTCTACGAGCAGTACTTC. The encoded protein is CASSQDPDRGLYEQYF.

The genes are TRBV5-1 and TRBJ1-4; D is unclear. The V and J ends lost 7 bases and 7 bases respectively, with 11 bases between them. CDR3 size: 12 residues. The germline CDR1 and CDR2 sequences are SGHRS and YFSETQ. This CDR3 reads CASHGEAEKLFF. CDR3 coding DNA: TGCGCCAGCCACGGGGAGGCTGAAAAACTGTTTTTT.

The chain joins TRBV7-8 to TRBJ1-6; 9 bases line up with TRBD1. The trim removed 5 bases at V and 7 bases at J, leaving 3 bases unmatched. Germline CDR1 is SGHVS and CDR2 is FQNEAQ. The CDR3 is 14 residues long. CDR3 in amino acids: CASSGDRDNSPLHF. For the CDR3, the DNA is TGTGCCAGCAGCGGGGACAGGGACAATTCACCCCTCCACTTT.

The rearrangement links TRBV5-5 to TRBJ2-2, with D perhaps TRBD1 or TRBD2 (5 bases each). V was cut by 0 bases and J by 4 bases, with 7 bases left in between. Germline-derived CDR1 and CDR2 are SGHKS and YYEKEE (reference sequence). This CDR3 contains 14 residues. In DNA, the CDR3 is TGTGCCAGCAGCTTGGTGAGGGGCACCGGGGAGCTGTTTTTT. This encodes CASSLVRGTGELFF. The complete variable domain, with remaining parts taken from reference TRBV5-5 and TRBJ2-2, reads DAGVTQSPTHLIKTRGQQVTLRCSPISGHKSVSWYQQVLGQGPQFIFQYYEKEERGRGNFPDRFSARQFPNYSSELNVNALLLGDSALYLCASSLVRGTGELFFGEGSRLTVL.

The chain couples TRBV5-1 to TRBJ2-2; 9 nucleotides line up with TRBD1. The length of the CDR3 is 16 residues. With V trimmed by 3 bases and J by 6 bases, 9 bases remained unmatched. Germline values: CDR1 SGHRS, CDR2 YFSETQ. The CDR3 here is CASSSDGTGLAGELFF. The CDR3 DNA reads TGCGCCAGCAGCTCCGACGGGACAGGGTTGGCCGGGGAGCTGTTTTTT.

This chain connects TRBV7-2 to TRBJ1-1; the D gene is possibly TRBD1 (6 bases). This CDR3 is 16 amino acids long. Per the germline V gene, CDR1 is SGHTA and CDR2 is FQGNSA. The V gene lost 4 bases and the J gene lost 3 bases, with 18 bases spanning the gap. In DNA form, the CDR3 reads TGTGCCAGCAGCTCGGCTCCCCCGGGACACCACACTGAAGCTTTCTTT. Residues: CASSSAPPGHHTEAFF.

Here the CDR3 reads CASSDNHRDLGGYTF. Written as DNA, the CDR3 is TGTGCCAGCAGTGATAATCACAGGGACCTGGGCGGCTACACCTTC. The chain links TRBV2 to TRBJ1-2; TRBD1 might be the D (6 bases). The CDR3 spans 15 residues. V was cut by 3 bases and J by 8 bases, with 19 bases left in between. Germline V CDR1 and CDR2: SNHLY, FYNNEI.

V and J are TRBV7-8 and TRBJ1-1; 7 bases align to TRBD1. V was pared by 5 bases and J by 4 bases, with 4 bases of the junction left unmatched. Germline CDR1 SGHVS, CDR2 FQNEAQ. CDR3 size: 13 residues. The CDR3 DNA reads TGTGCCAGCAGCAGCAGGGGGGTCACTGAAGCTTTCTTT. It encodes CASSSRGVTEAFF. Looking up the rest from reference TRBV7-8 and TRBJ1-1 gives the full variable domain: GAGVSQSPRYKVAKRGQDVALRCDPISGHVSLFWYQQALGQGPEFLTYFQNEAQLDKSGLPSDRFFAERPEGSVSTLKIQRTQQEDSAVYLCASSSRGVTEAFFGQGTRLTVV.

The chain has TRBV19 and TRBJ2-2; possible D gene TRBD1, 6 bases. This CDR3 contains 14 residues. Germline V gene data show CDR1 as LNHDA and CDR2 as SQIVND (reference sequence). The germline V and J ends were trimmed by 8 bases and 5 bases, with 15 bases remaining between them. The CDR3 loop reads CASRDRGGTGELFF. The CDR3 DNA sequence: TGTGCCAGTCGGGACCGAGGGGGAACCGGGGAGCTGTTTTTT.

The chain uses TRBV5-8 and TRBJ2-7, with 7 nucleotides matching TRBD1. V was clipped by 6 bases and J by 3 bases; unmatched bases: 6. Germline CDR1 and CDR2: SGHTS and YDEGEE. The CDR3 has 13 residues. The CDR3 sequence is CASTQTGIYEQYF. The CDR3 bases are TGTGCCAGCACCCAGACAGGGATCTACGAGCAGTACTTC.

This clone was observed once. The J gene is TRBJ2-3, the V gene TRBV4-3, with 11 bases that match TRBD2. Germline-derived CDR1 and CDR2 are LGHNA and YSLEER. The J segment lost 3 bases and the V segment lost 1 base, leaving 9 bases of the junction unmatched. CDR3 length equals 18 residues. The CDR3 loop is CASSQAQTSGINTDTQYF. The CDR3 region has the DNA TGCGCCAGCAGCCAAGCCCAGACTAGCGGGATCAATACAGATACGCAGTATTTT.

CDR3 region: CASIPGGPKTQYF. The CDR3 DNA sequence: TGTGCCAGCATCCCGGGAGGCCCAAAGACCCAGTACTTC. The rearrangement joins TRBV5-8 to TRBJ2-5; 7 bases agree with TRBD2. The length of the CDR3 is 13 residues. Germline V lookup: CDR1 SGHTS, CDR2 YDEGEE. Losses at the gene ends were 6 bases for V and 6 bases for J; bases not matched to a gene: 8. The variable domain in full, completed from reference TRBV5-8 and TRBJ2-5, reads EAGVTQSPTHLIKTRGQQATLRCSPISGHTSVYWYQQALGLGLQFLLWYDEGEERNRGNFPPRFSGRQFPNYSSELNVNALELEDSALYLCASIPGGPKTQYFGPGTRLLVL.

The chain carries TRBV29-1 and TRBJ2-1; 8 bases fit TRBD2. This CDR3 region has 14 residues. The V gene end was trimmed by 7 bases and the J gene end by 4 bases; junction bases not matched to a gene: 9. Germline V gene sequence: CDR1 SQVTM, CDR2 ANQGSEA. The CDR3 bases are TGCAGCGCTACAGCGGGGGCTGGTTACAATGAGCAGTTCTTC. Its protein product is CSATAGAGYNEQFF.

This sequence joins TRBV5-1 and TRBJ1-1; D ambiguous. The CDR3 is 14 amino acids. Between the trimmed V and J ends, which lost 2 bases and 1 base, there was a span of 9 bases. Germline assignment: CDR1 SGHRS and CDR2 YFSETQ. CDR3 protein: CASSFGPPNTEAFF. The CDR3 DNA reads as TGCGCCAGCAGCTTCGGTCCACCGAACACTGAAGCTTTCTTT.

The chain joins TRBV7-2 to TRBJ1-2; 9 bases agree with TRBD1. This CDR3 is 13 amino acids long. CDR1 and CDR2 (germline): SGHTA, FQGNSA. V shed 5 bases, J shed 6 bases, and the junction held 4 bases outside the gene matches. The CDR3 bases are TGTGCCAGCAGCCCAAGACAGGGGGATGGCTACACCTTC. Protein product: CASSPRQGDGYTF.

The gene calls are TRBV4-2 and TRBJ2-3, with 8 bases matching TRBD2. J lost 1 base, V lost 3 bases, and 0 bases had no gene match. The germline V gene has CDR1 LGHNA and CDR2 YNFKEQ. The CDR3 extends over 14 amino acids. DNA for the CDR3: TGTGCCAGCAGCCAGGGACTAGGCACAGATACGCAGTATTTT. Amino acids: CASSQGLGTDTQYF.

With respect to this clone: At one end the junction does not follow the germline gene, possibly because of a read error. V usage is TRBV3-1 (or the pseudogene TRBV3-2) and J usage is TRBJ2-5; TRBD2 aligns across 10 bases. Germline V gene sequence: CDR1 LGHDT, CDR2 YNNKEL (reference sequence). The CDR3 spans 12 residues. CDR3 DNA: TGTGCCAGCAGCCCATCCGGGACTAGCGCGGACTTC. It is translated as CASSPSGTSADF.

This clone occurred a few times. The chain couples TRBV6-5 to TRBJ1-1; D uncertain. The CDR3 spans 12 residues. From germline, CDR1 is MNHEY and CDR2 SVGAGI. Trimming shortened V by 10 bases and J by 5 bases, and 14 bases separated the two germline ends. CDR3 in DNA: TGTGCCACCTACGGCCTTTCAACTGAAGCTTTCTTT. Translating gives CATYGLSTEAFF.

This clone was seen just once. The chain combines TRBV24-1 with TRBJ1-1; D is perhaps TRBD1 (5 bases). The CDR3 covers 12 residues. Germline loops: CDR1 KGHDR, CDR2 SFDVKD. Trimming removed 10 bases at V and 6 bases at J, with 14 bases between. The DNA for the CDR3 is TGTGCCACTGGAGGGGCAGGGCCTGAAGCTTTCTTT. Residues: CATGGAGPEAFF.

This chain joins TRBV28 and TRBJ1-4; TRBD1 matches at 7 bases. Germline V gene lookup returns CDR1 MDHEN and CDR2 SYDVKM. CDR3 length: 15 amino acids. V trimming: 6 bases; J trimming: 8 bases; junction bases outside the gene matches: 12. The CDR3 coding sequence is TGTGCCAGCAGCGACGCCGGGACAGAGCGGGAAAAACTGTTTTTT. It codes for CASSDAGTEREKLFF.

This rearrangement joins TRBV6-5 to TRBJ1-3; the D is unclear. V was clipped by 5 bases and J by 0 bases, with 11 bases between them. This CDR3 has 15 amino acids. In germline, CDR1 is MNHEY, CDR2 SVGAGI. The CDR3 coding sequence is TGTGCCAGCAGTCGAGACTCAAGCTCTGGAAACACCATATATTTT. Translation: CASSRDSSSGNTIYF.

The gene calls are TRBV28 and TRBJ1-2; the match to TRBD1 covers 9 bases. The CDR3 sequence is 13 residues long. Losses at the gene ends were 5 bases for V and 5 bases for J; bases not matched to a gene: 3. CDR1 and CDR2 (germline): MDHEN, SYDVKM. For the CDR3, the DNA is TGTGCCAGCAGTCCGGACAGGGGTTATGGCTACACCTTC. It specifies CASSPDRGYGYTF.